A selection of T cell receptor beta chains follows, all from one sample in a study of T cell responses to AZD1222 COVID-19 vaccine. Clones were read by immunoSEQ multiplex PCR, and TCRdb kept only the in-frame ones, dropping some. In the table there are 57,000 or so clones, around 81% of which are singletons. The input for sequencing was peripheral blood, taken 28 days after the second AZD1222 dose. The origin of the receptors is an adult who received the AZD1222 COVID-19 vaccine. The CDR3 runs from the conserved cysteine through the conserved F or W. A D gene is named only where the DNA matches it firmly. The size entry is marked missing in some rows and otherwise reads once, few, many or a size class.

d_call j_call clone_size v_call cdr3_aa
- TRBJ2-2 - TRBV28 CASRPYRQANTGELFF
TRBD2 TRBJ2-1 - TRBV28 CASSFRGDEQFF
- TRBJ1-1 few TRBV2 CASRTGTPTEAFF
TRBD1 TRBJ2-7 - TRBV27 CASSRGQGDEQYF
- TRBJ1-2 few TRBV5-1 CASSLGAGGYTF
TRBD2 TRBJ2-7 few TRBV2 CASGDPSGIYEQYF
- TRBJ2-7 - TRBV30 CAWGLLDEQYF
- TRBJ1-1 once TRBV29-1 CSVANGAGTEAFF
TRBD1 TRBJ2-2 - TRBV30 CAWSAPGQGTTGELFF
- TRBJ2-2 - TRBV29-1 CSVEWGAGTGELFF
- TRBJ2-5 - TRBV5-1 CASSRDGSQETQYF
- TRBJ2-3 - TRBV7-9 CASSARPENTQYF
TRBD1 TRBJ2-4 once TRBV5-4 CASSLGGQAQTAKNIQYF
- TRBJ2-1 few TRBV11-2 CASSLIVGGSNEQFF
TRBD2 TRBJ2-1 - TRBV4-1 CASSLGLAGLNEQFF
TRBD1 TRBJ2-5 - TRBV24-1 CATSDLPRGSGQTSKETQYF
TRBD1 TRBJ1-2 - TRBV30 CAWNRKQGSGYTF
- TRBJ2-7 - TRBV19 CASSPDTGRYEQYF
- TRBJ2-7 few TRBV3-1/TRBV3-2 CASSQDAGTRSYEQYF
- TRBJ1-2 few TRBV9 CASSAPPGRGFPTF
TRBD2 TRBJ2-1 - TRBV11-1 CASSLMTSAVNEQFF
TRBD1 TRBJ1-1 few TRBV19 CASSQGQGTLNTEAFF
TRBD1 TRBJ2-6 once TRBV7-2 CAIGTGGPGANVLTF
TRBD1 TRBJ2-1 - TRBV29-1 CSVARGQGYSEQFF
- TRBJ1-4 - TRBV7-9 CASSPGGFEKLFF
- TRBJ1-2 - TRBV30 CAWNRGYGYTF
TRBD1 TRBJ1-4 - TRBV7-8 CASSLGRRTGSKEKLFF
- TRBJ1-2 - TRBV10-3 CAISEFGHSDINYGYTF
TRBD2 TRBJ2-1 - TRBV15 CATNPAGVYNEQFF
TRBD1 TRBJ2-3 - TRBV30 CAWTRRWDRGGDTQYF
- TRBJ2-3 few TRBV6-5 CASSSRGPDTQYF
- TRBJ2-7 - TRBV5-8 CASSGQGAYEQYF
TRBD1 TRBJ1-2 - TRBV19 CASSRDRGPGGYGYTF
- TRBJ2-3 few TRBV5-1 CASSLERDLSTSTDTQYF
- TRBJ2-1 once TRBV5-1 CASSLPGGYNEQFF
- TRBJ2-1 - TRBV29-1 CSVATQGPYNEQFF
- TRBJ2-7 - TRBV5-1 CASATAAYEQYF
TRBD1 TRBJ2-7 - TRBV6-2/TRBV6-3 CASSDGWTGGNEQYF
TRBD1 TRBJ1-2 - TRBV3-1/TRBV3-2 CASSGQGESGYTF
- TRBJ2-3 - TRBV27 CASSPRRDPSLSSTDTQYF
- TRBJ1-5 - TRBV30 CAWSVQGNQPQHF
- TRBJ1-3 few TRBV4-2 CASSPVNPDGNTIYF
TRBD2 TRBJ2-5 - TRBV5-1 CASSLGTGGVQETQYF
- TRBJ1-1 - TRBV19 CASSRQGLLRTEAFF
- TRBJ2-7 - TRBV5-1 CASSLDRNYEQYF
TRBD2 TRBJ2-3 - TRBV7-2 CASSLVGGSSDTQYF
- TRBJ1-1 - TRBV5-5 CASVTGMDTDMNTEAFF
- TRBJ2-2 - TRBV5-1 CASSLDGGRGVNTGELFF
- TRBJ2-1 few TRBV10-2 CATWRPTGGGAYNEQFF
TRBD1 TRBJ1-2 - TRBV28 CASRRQGARHGYTF